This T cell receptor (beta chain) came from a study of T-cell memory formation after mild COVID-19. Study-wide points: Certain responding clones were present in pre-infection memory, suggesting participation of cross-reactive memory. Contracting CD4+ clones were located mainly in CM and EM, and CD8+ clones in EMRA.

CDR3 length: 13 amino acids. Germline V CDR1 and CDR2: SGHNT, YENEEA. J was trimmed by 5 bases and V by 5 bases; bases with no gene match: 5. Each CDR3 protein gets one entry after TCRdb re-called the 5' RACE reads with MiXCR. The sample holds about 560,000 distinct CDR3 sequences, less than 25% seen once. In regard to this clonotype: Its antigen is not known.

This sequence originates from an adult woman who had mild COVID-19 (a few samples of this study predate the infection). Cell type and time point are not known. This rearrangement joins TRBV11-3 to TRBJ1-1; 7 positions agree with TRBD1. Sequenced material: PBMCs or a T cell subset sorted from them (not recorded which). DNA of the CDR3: TGTGCCAGCAGCCCTGACAGGGTGACTGAAGCTTTCTTT. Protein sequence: CASSPDRVTEAFF.